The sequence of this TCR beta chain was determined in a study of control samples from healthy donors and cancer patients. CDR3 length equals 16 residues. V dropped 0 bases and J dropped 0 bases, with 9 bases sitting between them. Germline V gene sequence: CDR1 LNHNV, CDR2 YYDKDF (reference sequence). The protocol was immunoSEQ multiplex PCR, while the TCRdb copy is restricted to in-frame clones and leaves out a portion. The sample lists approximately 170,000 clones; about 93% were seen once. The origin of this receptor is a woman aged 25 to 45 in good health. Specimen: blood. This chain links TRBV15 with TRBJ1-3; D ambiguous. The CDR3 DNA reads TGTGCCACCAGCAGAGATCGAGGCAGCTCTGGAAACACCATATATTTT. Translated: CATSRDRGSSGNTIYF. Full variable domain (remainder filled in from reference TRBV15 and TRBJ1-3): DAMVIQNPRYQVTQFGKPVTLSCSQTLNHNVMYWYQQKSSQAPKLLFHYYDKDFNNEADTPDNFQSRRPNTSFCFLDIRSPGLGDTAMYLCATSRDRGSSGNTIYFGEGSWLTVV.